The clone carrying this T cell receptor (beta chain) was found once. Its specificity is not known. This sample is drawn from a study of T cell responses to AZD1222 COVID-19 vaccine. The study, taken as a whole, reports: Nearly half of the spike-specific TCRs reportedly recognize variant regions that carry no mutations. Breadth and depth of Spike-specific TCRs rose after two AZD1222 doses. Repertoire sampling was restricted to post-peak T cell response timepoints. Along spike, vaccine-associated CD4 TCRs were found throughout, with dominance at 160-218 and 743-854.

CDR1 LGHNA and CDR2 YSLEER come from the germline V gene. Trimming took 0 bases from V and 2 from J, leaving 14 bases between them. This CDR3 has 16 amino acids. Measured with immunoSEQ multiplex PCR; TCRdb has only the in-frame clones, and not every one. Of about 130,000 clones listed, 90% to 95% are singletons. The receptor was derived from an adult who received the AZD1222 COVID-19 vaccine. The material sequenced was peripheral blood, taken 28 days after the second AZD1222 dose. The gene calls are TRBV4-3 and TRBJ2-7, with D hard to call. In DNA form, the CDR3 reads TGCGCCAGCAGCCAAGATAAGTGGACGGCTACCTACGAGCAGTACTTC. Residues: CASSQDKWTATYEQYF.